This T cell receptor (beta chain) came from a study of blood T cell repertoires in COVID-19. On the study more broadly: The samples span acute and convalescent COVID-19 from the United States, Italy and Spain.

This table comes from immunoSEQ multiplex PCR, and its TCRdb copy is limited to in-frame clones, with some not included. The table has just under 100,000 clones, around 84% seen once. CDR1 SEHNR and CDR2 FQNEAQ come from the germline V gene (reference sequence). There are 15 residues in the CDR3. Trimming left V 1 base short and J 7 bases short, with 11 bases between. Specimen: peripheral blood. This receptor was obtained from a woman between 55 and 75 years old in a cohort sampled during active or convalescent COVID-19. The chain is built from TRBV7-9 and TRBJ1-6; maybe TRBD1 (6 bases). CDR3 sequence reads: CASSLEQGSNSPLHF. The DNA for the CDR3 is TGTGCCAGCAGCTTAGAACAGGGATCGAATTCACCCCTCCACTTT.